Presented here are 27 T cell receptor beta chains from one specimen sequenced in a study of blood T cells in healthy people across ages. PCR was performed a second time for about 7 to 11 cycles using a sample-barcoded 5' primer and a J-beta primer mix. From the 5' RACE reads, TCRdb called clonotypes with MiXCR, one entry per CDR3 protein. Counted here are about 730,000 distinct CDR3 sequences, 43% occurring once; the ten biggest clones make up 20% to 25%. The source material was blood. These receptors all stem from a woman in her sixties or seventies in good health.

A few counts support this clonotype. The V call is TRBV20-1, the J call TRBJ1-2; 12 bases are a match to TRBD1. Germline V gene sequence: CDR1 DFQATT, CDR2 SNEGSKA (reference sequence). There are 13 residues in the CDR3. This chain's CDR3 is CSPWRGTGGGYTF. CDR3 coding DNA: TGCAGCCCGTGGAGAGGGACAGGGGGCGGCTACACCTTC.

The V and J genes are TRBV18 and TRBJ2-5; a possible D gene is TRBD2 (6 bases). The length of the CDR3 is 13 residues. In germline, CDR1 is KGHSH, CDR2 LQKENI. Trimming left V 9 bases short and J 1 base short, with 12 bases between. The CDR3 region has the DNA TGTGCCAGTCGCGGGGCGGCCCAAGAGACCCAGTACTTC. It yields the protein CASRGAAQETQYF.

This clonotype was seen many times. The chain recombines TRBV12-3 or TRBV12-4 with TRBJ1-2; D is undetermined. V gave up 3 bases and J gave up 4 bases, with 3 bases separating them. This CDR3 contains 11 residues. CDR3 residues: CASSFGYGYTF. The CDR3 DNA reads TGTGCCAGCAGTTTTGGCTATGGCTACACCTTC.

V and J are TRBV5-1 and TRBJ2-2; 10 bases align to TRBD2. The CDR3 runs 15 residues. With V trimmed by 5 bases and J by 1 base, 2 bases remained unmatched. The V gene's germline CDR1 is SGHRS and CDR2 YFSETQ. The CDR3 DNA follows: TGCGCCAGCAGACTAGCGGGGCTGAACACCGGGGAGCTGTTTTTT. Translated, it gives CASRLAGLNTGELFF.

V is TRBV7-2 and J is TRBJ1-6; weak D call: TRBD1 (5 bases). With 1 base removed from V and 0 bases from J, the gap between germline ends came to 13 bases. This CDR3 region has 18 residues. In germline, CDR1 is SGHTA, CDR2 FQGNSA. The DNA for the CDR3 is TGTGCCAGCAGCTTAGTCGGAGGGCAGGGCTCCTATAATTCACCCCTCCACTTT. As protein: CASSLVGGQGSYNSPLHF.

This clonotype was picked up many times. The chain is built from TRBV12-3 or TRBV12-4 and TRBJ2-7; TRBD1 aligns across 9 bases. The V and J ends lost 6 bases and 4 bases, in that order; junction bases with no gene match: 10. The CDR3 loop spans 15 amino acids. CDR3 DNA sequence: TGTGCCAGCAGCCCGCTAACAGGGGGCAATTACGAGCAGTACTTC. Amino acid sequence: CASSPLTGGNYEQYF.

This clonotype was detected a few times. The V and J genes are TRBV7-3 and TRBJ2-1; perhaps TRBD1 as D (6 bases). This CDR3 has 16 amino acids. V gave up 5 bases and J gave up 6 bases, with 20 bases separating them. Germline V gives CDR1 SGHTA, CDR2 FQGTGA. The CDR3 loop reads CASSTVQGPNRNEQFF. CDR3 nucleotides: TGTGCCAGCAGCACGGTACAGGGTCCAAATCGCAATGAGCAGTTCTTC.

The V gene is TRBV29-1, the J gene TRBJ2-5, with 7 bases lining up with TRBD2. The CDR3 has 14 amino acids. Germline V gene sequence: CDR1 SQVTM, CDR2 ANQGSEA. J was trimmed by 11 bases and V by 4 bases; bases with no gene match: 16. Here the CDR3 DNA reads TGCAGCGTTGGTGATTCGGGAGGAGTAAATGAGCAGTACTTC. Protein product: CSVGDSGGVNEQYF.

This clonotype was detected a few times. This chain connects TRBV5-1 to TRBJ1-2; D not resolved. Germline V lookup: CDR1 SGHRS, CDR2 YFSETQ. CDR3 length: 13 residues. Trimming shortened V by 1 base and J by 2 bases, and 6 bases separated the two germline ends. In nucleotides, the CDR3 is TGCGCCAGCAGCTTGAACACAAACTATGGCTACACCTTC. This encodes CASSLNTNYGYTF.

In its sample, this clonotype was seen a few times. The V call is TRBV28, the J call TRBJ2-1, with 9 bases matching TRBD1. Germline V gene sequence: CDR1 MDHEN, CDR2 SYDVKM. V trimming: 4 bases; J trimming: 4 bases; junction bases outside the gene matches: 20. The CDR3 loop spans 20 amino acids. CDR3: CASSYPGTGLSTNLYNEQFF. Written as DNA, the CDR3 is TGTGCCAGCAGTTACCCCGGGACAGGGTTGTCTACCAACCTATACAATGAGCAGTTCTTC.

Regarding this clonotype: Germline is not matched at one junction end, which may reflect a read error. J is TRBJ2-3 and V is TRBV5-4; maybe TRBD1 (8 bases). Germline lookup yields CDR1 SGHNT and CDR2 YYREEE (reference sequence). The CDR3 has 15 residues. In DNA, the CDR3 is TGCGCCAGCAGTTACCAGGGGGCGGGGGAAGATACGCAGTATTTT. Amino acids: CASSYQGAGEDTQYF. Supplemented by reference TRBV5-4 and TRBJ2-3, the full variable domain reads ETGVTQSPTHLIKTRGQQVTLRCSSQSGHNTVSWYQQALGQGPQFIFQYYREEENGRGNFPPRFSGLQFPNYSSELNVNALELDDSALYLCASSYQGAGEDTQYFGPGTRLTVL.

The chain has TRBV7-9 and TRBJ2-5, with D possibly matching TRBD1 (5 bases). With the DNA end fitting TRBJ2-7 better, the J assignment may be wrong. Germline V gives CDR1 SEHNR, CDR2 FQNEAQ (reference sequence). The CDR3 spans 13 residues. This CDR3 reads CASSFLGVNEQYF. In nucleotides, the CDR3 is TGTGCCAGCAGCTTCTTAGGGGTCAACGAGCAGTACTTC.

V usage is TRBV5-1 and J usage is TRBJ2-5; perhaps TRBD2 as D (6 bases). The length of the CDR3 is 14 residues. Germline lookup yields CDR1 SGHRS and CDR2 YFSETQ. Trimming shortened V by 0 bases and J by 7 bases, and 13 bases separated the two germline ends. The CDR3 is CASSLDSEGGTQYF. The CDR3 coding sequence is TGCGCCAGCAGCTTGGACAGCGAGGGAGGGACCCAGTACTTC.

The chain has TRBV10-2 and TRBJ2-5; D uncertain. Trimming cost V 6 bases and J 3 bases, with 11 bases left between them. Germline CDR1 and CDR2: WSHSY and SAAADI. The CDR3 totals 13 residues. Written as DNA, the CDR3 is TGCGCCAGCAGGATGGTTGGGAAAGAGACCCAGTACTTC. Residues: CASRMVGKETQYF.

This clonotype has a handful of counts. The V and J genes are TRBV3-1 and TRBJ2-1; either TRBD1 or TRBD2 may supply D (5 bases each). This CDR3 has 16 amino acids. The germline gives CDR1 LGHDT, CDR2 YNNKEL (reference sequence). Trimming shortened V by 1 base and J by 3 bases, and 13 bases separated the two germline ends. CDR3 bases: TGTGCCAGCAGCCAAGTTTCGGGACCAAACTACAATGAGCAGTTCTTC. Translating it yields CASSQVSGPNYNEQFF.

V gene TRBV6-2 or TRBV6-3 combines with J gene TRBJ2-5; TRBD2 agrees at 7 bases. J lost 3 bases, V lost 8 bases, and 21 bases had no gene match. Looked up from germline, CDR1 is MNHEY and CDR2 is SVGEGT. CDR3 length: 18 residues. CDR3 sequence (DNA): TGTGCCAGCCGAGCCGATCATTCTCCCTGGACTAGTAAAGAGACCCAGTACTTC. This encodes CASRADHSPWTSKETQYF.

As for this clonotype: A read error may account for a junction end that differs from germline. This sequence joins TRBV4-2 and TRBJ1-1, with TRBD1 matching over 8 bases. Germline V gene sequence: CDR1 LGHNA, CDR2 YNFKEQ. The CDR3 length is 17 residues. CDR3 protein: CASSQGQPGQVNTEAFF. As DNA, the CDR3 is TGTGCCAGCAGTCAAGGTCAACCGGGACAGGTGAACACTGAAGCTTTCTTT.

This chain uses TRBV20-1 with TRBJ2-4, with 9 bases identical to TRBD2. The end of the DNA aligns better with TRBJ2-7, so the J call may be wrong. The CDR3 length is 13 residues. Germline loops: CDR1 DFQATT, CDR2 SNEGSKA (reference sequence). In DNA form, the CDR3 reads TGCAGTGCTAGTCTGGTAGCGGGAGACGAGCAGTACTTC. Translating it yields CSASLVAGDEQYF.

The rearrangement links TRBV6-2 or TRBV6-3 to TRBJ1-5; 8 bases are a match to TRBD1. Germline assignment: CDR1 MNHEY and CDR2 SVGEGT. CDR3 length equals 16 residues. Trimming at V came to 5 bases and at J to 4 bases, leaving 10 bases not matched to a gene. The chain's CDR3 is CASSPASTGGNQPQHF. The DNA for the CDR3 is TGTGCCAGCAGTCCTGCCTCAACAGGGGGGAATCAGCCCCAGCATTTT.

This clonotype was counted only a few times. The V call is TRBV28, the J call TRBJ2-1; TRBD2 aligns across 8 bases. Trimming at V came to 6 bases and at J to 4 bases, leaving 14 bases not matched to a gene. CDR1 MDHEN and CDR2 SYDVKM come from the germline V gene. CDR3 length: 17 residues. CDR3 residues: CASSHGGSSGRYNEQFF. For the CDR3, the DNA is TGTGCCAGCAGCCACGGGGGGTCTAGCGGGCGTTACAATGAGCAGTTCTTC.

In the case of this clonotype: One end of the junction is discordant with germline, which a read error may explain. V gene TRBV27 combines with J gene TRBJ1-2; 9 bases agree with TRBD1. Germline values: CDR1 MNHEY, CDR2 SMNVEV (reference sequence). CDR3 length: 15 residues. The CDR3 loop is CASSPGQGTNYGYTF. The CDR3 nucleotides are TGCGCCAGCAGTCCGGGACAGGGTACGAACTATGGCTACACCTTC.

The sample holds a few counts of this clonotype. The CDR3 reads CASSQAPVVAGATFHYEQYF. CDR3 DNA: TGTGCCAGCAGCCAGGCCCCCGTTGTAGCGGGAGCCACCTTCCACTACGAGCAGTACTTC. This chain connects TRBV4-2 to TRBJ2-7; 9 bases are a match to TRBD2. Germline CDR1 reads LGHNA; CDR2 reads YNFKEQ. The CDR3 covers 20 residues. V shed 3 bases, J shed 3 bases, and the junction held 21 bases outside the gene matches.

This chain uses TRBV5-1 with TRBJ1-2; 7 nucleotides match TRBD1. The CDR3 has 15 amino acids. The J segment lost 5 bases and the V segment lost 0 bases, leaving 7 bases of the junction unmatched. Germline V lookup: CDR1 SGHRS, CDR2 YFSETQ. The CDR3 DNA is TGCGCCAGCAGCTTGGTTAACAGGGGAAAGTATGGCTACACCTTC. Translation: CASSLVNRGKYGYTF.

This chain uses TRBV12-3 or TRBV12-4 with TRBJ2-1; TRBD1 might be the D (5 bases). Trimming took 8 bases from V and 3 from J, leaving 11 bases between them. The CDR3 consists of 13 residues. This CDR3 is CASHKDSYNEQFF. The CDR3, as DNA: TGTGCCAGCCATAAAGACAGCTACAATGAGCAGTTCTTC.

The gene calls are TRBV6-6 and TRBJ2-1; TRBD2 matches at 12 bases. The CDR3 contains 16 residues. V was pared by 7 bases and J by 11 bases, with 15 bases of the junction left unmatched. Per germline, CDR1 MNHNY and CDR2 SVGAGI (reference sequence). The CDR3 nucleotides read TGTGCCAGCACCCCGAAAAGACTAGCGGGAGTAGATAAGCAGTTCTTC. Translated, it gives CASTPKRLAGVDKQFF.

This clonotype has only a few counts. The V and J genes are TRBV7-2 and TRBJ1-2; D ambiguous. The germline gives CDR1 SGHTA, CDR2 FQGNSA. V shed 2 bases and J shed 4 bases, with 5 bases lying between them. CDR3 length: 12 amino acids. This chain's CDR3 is CASSLWPYGYTF. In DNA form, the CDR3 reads TGTGCCAGCAGCTTATGGCCCTATGGCTACACCTTC.

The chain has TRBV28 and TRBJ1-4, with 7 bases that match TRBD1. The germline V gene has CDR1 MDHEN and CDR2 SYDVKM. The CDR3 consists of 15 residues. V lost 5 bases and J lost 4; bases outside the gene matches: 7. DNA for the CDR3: TGTGCCAGCAGTCCGGGACAGCCTAATAATGAAAAACTGTTTTTT. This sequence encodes CASSPGQPNNEKLFF.